Listed below are T cell receptor beta chains from one sample, sequenced in a study of graft-versus-host responses after intestinal transplantation. TCRdb's copy holds only in-frame clones and misses some; the assay was immunoSEQ multiplex PCR. The data show more than 40,000 clones, about 95% seen once. Their antigens remain unidentified. Sequenced here: unstimulated CD8+ T cells sorted from spleen or lymph node cells, sampled before transplant. These receptors were collected from a human donor who was the organ donor for an intestinal transplant. Each CDR3 is given with its conserved first and last residue. A D gene is named only where the DNA matches it firmly. A clone size is listed for some rows: how often the clone was seen (once, few, many), or a class if it is expanded.

cdr3_aa: CSVEEVAPRGEQYF
cdr3_nt: TGCAGCGTTGAAGAGGTGGCACCCCGGGGGGAGCAGTACTTC
d_call: .
j_call: TRBJ2-7
v_call: TRBV29-1
clone_size: .

cdr3_aa: CASSVGTANTEAFF
cdr3_nt: TGTGCCAGCAGCGTCGGGACAGCTAACACTGAAGCTTTCTTT
d_call: TRBD1
j_call: TRBJ1-1
v_call: TRBV9
clone_size: .

cdr3_aa: CASSVGALHPTGNYGYTF
cdr3_nt: TGTGCCAGCAGCGTAGGGGCCTTACATCCGACGGGGAACTATGGCTACACCTTC
d_call: .
j_call: TRBJ1-2
v_call: TRBV9
clone_size: .

cdr3_aa: CASSLGNQIYEQYF
cdr3_nt: TGTGCCAGCAGCTTAGGTAACCAGATCTACGAGCAGTACTTC
d_call: .
j_call: TRBJ2-7
v_call: TRBV11-2
clone_size: .

cdr3_aa: CASSTGEIGYEQYF
cdr3_nt: TGTGCCAGCAGCACGGGGGAGATAGGCTACGAGCAGTACTTC
d_call: .
j_call: TRBJ2-7
v_call: TRBV13
clone_size: once

cdr3_aa: CASSRARGQETQYF
cdr3_nt: TGTGCCAGCAGTAGGGCGAGGGGGCAGGAGACCCAGTACTTC
d_call: TRBD1
j_call: TRBJ2-5
v_call: TRBV28
clone_size: .

cdr3_aa: CAWSPGTGPDEQFF
cdr3_nt: TGTGCCTGGAGCCCCGGGACAGGGCCAGATGAGCAGTTCTTC
d_call: TRBD1
j_call: TRBJ2-1
v_call: TRBV30
clone_size: .

cdr3_aa: CASSFGGGDEQFF
cdr3_nt: TGTGCCAGCAGCTTCGGGGGTGGGGATGAGCAGTTCTTC
d_call: .
j_call: TRBJ2-1
v_call: TRBV7-9
clone_size: .

cdr3_aa: CASSLDSAQETQYF
cdr3_nt: TGTGCCAGCAGTTTGGACAGTGCCCAAGAGACCCAGTACTTC
d_call: .
j_call: TRBJ2-5
v_call: TRBV28
clone_size: .

cdr3_aa: CASSFTSRRGRGETQYF
cdr3_nt: TGTGCCAGCAGTTTCACTAGTCGGAGGGGGAGGGGTGAGACCCAGTACTTC
d_call: .
j_call: TRBJ2-5
v_call: TRBV27
clone_size: once

cdr3_aa: CASTSGYSSYNEQFF
cdr3_nt: TGTGCCAGCACCTCGGGGTATAGCTCCTACAATGAGCAGTTCTTC
d_call: .
j_call: TRBJ2-1
v_call: TRBV5-6
clone_size: .

cdr3_aa: CASSLAQGIVTEAFF
cdr3_nt: TGTGCCAGCAGCTTAGCGCAGGGGATTGTCACTGAAGCTTTCTTT
d_call: .
j_call: TRBJ1-1
v_call: TRBV7-9
clone_size: .

cdr3_aa: CASSPGQIYEQYF
cdr3_nt: TGTGCCAGCAGCCCGGGACAAATCTACGAGCAGTACTTC
d_call: .
j_call: TRBJ2-7
v_call: TRBV4-2
clone_size: .

cdr3_aa: CASSIDPGEYKNIQYF
cdr3_nt: TGTGCCAGTAGTATAGATCCAGGCGAATATAAAAACATTCAGTACTTC
d_call: .
j_call: TRBJ2-4
v_call: TRBV19
clone_size: .

cdr3_aa: CASSLGGLAINEQFF
cdr3_nt: TGTGCCAGCAGCTTAGGGGGACTAGCGATCAATGAGCAGTTCTTC
d_call: TRBD2
j_call: TRBJ2-1
v_call: TRBV7-3
clone_size: .

cdr3_aa: CASGATGLVGSPLHF
cdr3_nt: TGTGCTAGTGGGGCGACAGGGCTAGTGGGTTCACCCCTCCACTTT
d_call: TRBD1
j_call: TRBJ1-6
v_call: TRBV12-5
clone_size: .

cdr3_aa: CASSPRTSGGWDTQYF
cdr3_nt: TGTGCCAGCAGCCCTCGGACTAGCGGGGGGTGGGATACGCAGTATTTT
d_call: TRBD2
j_call: TRBJ2-3
v_call: TRBV9
clone_size: .

cdr3_aa: CASSFVFGQHRNIQYF
cdr3_nt: TGTGCCAGCAGTTTCGTCTTTGGGCAGCATCGAAACATTCAGTACTTC
d_call: .
j_call: TRBJ2-4
v_call: TRBV28
clone_size: .

cdr3_aa: CASSVPRDRANTGELFF
cdr3_nt: TGTGCCAGCAGCGTTCCCCGGGACAGGGCAAACACCGGGGAGCTGTTTTTT
d_call: TRBD1
j_call: TRBJ2-2
v_call: TRBV9
clone_size: .

cdr3_aa: CASSLVGGLAGELFF
cdr3_nt: TGTGCCAGCAGCTTAGTCGGGGGGTTAGCCGGGGAGCTGTTTTTT
d_call: TRBD2
j_call: TRBJ2-2
v_call: TRBV7-2
clone_size: once

cdr3_aa: CAWSTGQVGQPQHF
cdr3_nt: TGTGCCTGGAGTACGGGACAAGTAGGGCAGCCCCAGCATTTT
d_call: .
j_call: TRBJ1-5
v_call: TRBV30
clone_size: .

cdr3_aa: CASSLGPSEGTF
cdr3_nt: TGTGCCAGCAGCTTGGGCCCCTCCGAAGGGACCTTC
d_call: .
j_call: TRBJ1-2
v_call: TRBV7-9
clone_size: once

cdr3_aa: CASSQSRGYGYTF
cdr3_nt: TGCGCCAGCAGTCAATCGCGCGGATATGGCTACACCTTC
d_call: .
j_call: TRBJ1-2
v_call: TRBV23-1
clone_size: once

cdr3_aa: CASSLEQGDFLIEAFF
cdr3_nt: TGTGCCAGCAGTTTAGAGCAGGGAGATTTTCTCATTGAAGCTTTCTTT
d_call: .
j_call: TRBJ1-1
v_call: TRBV28
clone_size: .

cdr3_aa: CASSQGGGVNTEAFF
cdr3_nt: TGCGCCAGCAGCCAAGGCGGGGGGGTGAACACTGAAGCTTTCTTT
d_call: .
j_call: TRBJ1-1
v_call: TRBV4-3
clone_size: .

cdr3_aa: CASSPQGPGVDLNEQFF
cdr3_nt: TGCGCCAGCAGCCCTCAGGGCCCGGGGGTCGACCTCAATGAGCAGTTCTTC
d_call: .
j_call: TRBJ2-1
v_call: TRBV4-1
clone_size: .

cdr3_aa: CASSLLAGAYEQYF
cdr3_nt: TGTGCCAGCAGCTTACTAGCGGGGGCCTACGAGCAGTACTTC
d_call: TRBD2
j_call: TRBJ2-7
v_call: TRBV7-6
clone_size: once

cdr3_aa: CSVAGTGDNEKLFF
cdr3_nt: TGCAGCGTTGCCGGGACAGGCGATAATGAAAAACTGTTTTTT
d_call: TRBD1
j_call: TRBJ1-4
v_call: TRBV29-1
clone_size: .

cdr3_aa: CASSTHLAANEKLFF
cdr3_nt: TGTGCCAGTAGTACCCATTTGGCGGCGAATGAAAAACTGTTTTTT
d_call: .
j_call: TRBJ1-4
v_call: TRBV19
clone_size: .

cdr3_aa: CASSPPGTYNSPLHF
cdr3_nt: TGTGCCAGCTCACCACCGGGGACCTATAATTCACCCCTCCACTTT
d_call: .
j_call: TRBJ1-6
v_call: TRBV18
clone_size: once

cdr3_aa: CASSARRVGSADTQYF
cdr3_nt: TGTGCCAGCAGTGCGAGACGGGTCGGATCGGCAGATACGCAGTATTTT
d_call: .
j_call: TRBJ2-3
v_call: TRBV6-1
clone_size: once

cdr3_aa: CASSQDPRDRTGTGELFF
cdr3_nt: TGCGCCAGCAGCCAAGATCCCCGGGACAGGACAGGGACCGGGGAGCTGTTTTTT
d_call: TRBD1
j_call: TRBJ2-2
v_call: TRBV4-1
clone_size: .

cdr3_aa: CASSGQNYGYTF
cdr3_nt: TGTGCCAGCAGTGGACAGAACTATGGCTACACCTTC
d_call: .
j_call: TRBJ1-2
v_call: TRBV25-1
clone_size: .

cdr3_aa: CASSDVLGAAYSYEQYF
cdr3_nt: TGTGCCAGTAGTGACGTTCTGGGGGCGGCGTACTCCTACGAGCAGTACTTC
d_call: .
j_call: TRBJ2-7
v_call: TRBV19
clone_size: .

cdr3_aa: CASTPPGQGLMNTEAFF
cdr3_nt: TGTGCCAGCACCCCGCCGGGACAGGGTCTGATGAACACTGAAGCTTTCTTT
d_call: TRBD1
j_call: TRBJ1-1
v_call: TRBV5-5
clone_size: .

cdr3_aa: CAWSGGTVNTEAFF
cdr3_nt: TGTGCCTGGAGTGGGGGTACTGTGAACACTGAAGCTTTCTTT
d_call: .
j_call: TRBJ1-1
v_call: TRBV30
clone_size: .

cdr3_aa: CASRLGTTNTEAFF
cdr3_nt: TGTGCCAGTAGGCTAGGGACCACGAACACTGAAGCTTTCTTT
d_call: .
j_call: TRBJ1-1
v_call: TRBV19
clone_size: .

cdr3_aa: CASSPGAGVMNTEAFF
cdr3_nt: TGTGCCAGCAGCCCCGGCGCAGGGGTAATGAACACTGAAGCTTTCTTT
d_call: .
j_call: TRBJ1-1
v_call: TRBV11-2
clone_size: .

cdr3_aa: CASSLQNDLYGYTF
cdr3_nt: TGTGCCAGCAGTCTTCAAAATGACCTCTATGGCTACACCTTC
d_call: .
j_call: TRBJ1-2
v_call: TRBV28
clone_size: once

cdr3_aa: CASSFIRALGNEQFF
cdr3_nt: TGTGCCAGTAGTTTTATAAGGGCGCTTGGGAATGAGCAGTTCTTC
d_call: .
j_call: TRBJ2-1
v_call: TRBV19
clone_size: .

cdr3_aa: CASSESIQMNTEAFF
cdr3_nt: TGTGCCAGCAGTGAAAGTATCCAGATGAACACTGAAGCTTTCTTT
d_call: .
j_call: TRBJ1-1
v_call: TRBV2
clone_size: .

cdr3_aa: CARLSGDTEAFF
cdr3_nt: TGTGCCCGCCTCTCCGGGGACACTGAAGCTTTCTTT
d_call: .
j_call: TRBJ1-1
v_call: TRBV11-3
clone_size: .

cdr3_aa: CASSPTSAETQYF
cdr3_nt: TGTGCCAGCAGCCCGACGTCGGCAGAGACCCAGTACTTC
d_call: .
j_call: TRBJ2-5
v_call: TRBV7-9
clone_size: .

cdr3_aa: CASSTESVGVGGNTIYF
cdr3_nt: TGTGCCAGCAGCACCGAAAGCGTGGGAGTTGGTGGAAACACCATATATTTT
d_call: .
j_call: TRBJ1-3
v_call: TRBV13
clone_size: .

cdr3_aa: CASSLVRSGDTGELFF
cdr3_nt: TGTGCCAGCAGCTTGGTTAGGTCTGGGGATACCGGGGAGCTGTTTTTT
d_call: .
j_call: TRBJ2-2
v_call: TRBV5-6
clone_size: .

cdr3_aa: CASSLGKSSYNEQFF
cdr3_nt: TGTGCCAGCAGCCTTGGGAAGAGCTCCTACAATGAGCAGTTCTTC
d_call: .
j_call: TRBJ2-1
v_call: TRBV7-6
clone_size: .

cdr3_aa: CASSMTGSSYNEQFF
cdr3_nt: TGTGCCAGCAGCATGACGGGGAGCTCCTACAATGAGCAGTTCTTC
d_call: .
j_call: TRBJ2-1
v_call: TRBV7-3
clone_size: .

cdr3_aa: CASSDVPGQGANEQYF
cdr3_nt: TGCGCCAGCAGCGACGTCCCGGGACAGGGGGCGAACGAGCAGTACTTC
d_call: TRBD1
j_call: TRBJ2-7
v_call: TRBV4-1
clone_size: .

cdr3_aa: CASSSDSVREKLFF
cdr3_nt: TGTGCCAGCAGCAGTGACTCGGTTAGAGAAAAACTGTTTTTT
d_call: .
j_call: TRBJ1-4
v_call: TRBV13
clone_size: once